This record looks at one T cell receptor (beta chain) sequence and its context. Nucleic acids came from premalignant or tumor cells enriched by macro-dissection. The germline V and J ends were trimmed by 2 bases and 0 bases, with 4 bases remaining between them. The germline gives CDR1 MNHEY, CDR2 SVGAGI. The CDR3 is made up of 13 amino acids. This specimen comes from a study of immune evolution from preneoplasia to lung adenocarcinoma. This table comes from immunoSEQ multiplex PCR, and its TCRdb copy is limited to in-frame clones, with some not included. The sample contains around 9,100 clones, approximately 75% of which appear only once.

The source material was FFPE lung adenocarcinoma in situ tissue. The chain has TRBV6-5 and TRBJ1-1; D gene uncertain. The sequence was obtained from a person aged 70 to 79 with lung adenocarcinoma. The CDR3 DNA sequence: TGTGCCAGCAGTTACCGGATGAACACTGAAGCTTTCTTT. It translates to CASSYRMNTEAFF.